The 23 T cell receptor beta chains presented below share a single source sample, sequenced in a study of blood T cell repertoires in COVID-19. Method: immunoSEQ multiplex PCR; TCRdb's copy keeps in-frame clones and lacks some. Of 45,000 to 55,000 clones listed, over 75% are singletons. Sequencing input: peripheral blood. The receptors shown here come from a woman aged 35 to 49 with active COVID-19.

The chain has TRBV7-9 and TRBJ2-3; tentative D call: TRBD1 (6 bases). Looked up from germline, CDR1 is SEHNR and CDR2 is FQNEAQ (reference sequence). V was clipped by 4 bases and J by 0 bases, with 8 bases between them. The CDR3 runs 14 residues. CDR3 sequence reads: CASSYQGSTDTQYF. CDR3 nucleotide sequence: TGTGCCAGCAGCTACCAGGGGAGCACAGATACGCAGTATTTT.

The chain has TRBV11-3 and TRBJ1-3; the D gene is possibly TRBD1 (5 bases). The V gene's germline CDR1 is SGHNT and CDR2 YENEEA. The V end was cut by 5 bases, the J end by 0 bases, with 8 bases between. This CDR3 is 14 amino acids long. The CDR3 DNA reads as TGTGCCAGCAGCGGGGGGGGCTCTGGAAACACCATATATTTT. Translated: CASSGGGSGNTIYF.

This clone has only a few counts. CDR3 coding DNA: TGTGCCAGCAGTTACGACAGGGATTCTGGAAACACCATATATTTT. It specifies CASSYDRDSGNTIYF. The V gene is TRBV6-5, the J gene TRBJ1-3; 7 bases are shared with TRBD1. The CDR3 has 15 residues. Germline V gene sequence: CDR1 MNHEY, CDR2 SVGAGI. V trimming: 2 bases; J trimming: 1 base; junction bases outside the gene matches: 2.

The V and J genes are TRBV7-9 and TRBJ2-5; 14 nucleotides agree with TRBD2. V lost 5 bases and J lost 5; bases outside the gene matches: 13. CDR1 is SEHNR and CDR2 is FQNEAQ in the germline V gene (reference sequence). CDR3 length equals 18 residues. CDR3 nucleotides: TGTGCCAGCAGCCCCCCCCCGGGACTAGCGGGGGAGGAGGAGACCCAGTACTTC. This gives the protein CASSPPPGLAGEEETQYF.

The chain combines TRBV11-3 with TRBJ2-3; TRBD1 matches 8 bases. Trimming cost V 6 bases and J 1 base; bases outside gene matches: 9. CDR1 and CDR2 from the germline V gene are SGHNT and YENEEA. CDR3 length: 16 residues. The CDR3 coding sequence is TGTGCCAGCAGTTCCCGGACAGGGACGGGCACAGATACGCAGTATTTT. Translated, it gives CASSSRTGTGTDTQYF.

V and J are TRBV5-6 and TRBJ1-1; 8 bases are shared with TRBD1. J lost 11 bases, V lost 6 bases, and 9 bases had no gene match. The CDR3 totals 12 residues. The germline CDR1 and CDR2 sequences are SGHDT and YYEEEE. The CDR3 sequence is CASTRTGSGAFF. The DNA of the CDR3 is TGTGCCAGCACCCGGACAGGGTCCGGGGCTTTCTTT.

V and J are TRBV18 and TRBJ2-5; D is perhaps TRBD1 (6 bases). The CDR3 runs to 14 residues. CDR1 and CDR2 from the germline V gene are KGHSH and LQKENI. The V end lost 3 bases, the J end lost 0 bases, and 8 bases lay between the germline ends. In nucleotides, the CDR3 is TGTGCCAGCTCACCGTACAGGGACCAAGAGACCCAGTACTTC. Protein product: CASSPYRDQETQYF. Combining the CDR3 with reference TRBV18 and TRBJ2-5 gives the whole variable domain NAGVMQNPRHLVRRRGQEARLRCSPMKGHSHVYWYRQLPEEGLKFMVYLQKENIIDESGMPKERFSAEFPKEGPSILRIQQVVRGDSAAYFCASSPYRDQETQYFGPGTRLLVL.

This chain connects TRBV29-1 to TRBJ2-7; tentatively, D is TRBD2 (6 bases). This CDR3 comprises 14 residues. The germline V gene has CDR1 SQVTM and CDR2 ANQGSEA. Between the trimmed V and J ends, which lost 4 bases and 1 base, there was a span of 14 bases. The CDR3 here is CSVAGTGRSYEQYF. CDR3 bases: TGCAGCGTTGCCGGGACTGGGCGGTCCTACGAGCAGTACTTC.

The CDR3 reads CASSPAGQAFTEAFF. Here the CDR3 DNA reads TGCGCCAGCAGCCCGGCTGGACAGGCTTTCACTGAAGCTTTCTTT. The chain links TRBV5-1 to TRBJ1-1; 7 nucleotides agree with TRBD1. J was trimmed by 4 bases and V by 4 bases; bases with no gene match: 10. Germline assignment: CDR1 SGHRS and CDR2 YFSETQ. The CDR3 extends over 15 amino acids.

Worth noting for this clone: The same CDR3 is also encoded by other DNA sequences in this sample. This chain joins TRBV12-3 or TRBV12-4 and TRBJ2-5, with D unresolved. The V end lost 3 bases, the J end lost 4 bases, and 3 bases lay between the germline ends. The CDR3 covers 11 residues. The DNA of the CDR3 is TGTGCCAGCAGTTTGAGAGAGACCCAGTACTTC. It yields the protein CASSLRETQYF.

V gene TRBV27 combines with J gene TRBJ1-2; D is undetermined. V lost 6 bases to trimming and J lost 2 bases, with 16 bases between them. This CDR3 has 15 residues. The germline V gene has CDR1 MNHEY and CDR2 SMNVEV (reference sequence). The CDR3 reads CASRGSGRANYGYTF. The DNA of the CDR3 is TGTGCCAGCAGAGGTAGCGGGAGGGCAAACTATGGCTACACCTTC.

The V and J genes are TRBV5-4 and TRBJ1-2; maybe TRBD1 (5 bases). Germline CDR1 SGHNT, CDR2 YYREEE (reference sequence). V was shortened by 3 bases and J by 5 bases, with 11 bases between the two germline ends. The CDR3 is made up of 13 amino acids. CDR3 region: CASSSPGPYGYTF. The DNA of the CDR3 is TGTGCCAGCAGCTCCCCAGGGCCGTATGGCTACACCTTC.

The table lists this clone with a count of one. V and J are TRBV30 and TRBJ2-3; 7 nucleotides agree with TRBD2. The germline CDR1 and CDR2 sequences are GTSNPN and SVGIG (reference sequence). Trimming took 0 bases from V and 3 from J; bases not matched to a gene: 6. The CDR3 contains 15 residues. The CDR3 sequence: CAWSVFGGGTDTQYF. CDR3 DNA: TGTGCCTGGAGTGTATTCGGCGGGGGTACAGATACGCAGTATTTT.

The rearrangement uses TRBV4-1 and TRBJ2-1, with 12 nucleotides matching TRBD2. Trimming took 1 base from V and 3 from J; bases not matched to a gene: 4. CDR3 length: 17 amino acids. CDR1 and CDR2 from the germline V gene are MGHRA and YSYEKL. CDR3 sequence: CASSQGTSGVLYNEQFF. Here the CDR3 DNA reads TGCGCCAGCAGCCAAGGGACTAGCGGGGTCCTCTACAATGAGCAGTTCTTC.

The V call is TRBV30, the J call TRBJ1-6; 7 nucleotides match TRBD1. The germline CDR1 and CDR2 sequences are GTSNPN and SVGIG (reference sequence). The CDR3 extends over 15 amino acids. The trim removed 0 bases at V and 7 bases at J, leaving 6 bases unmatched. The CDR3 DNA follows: TGTGCCTGGAGTGTACGAGGGGGCGGGAATTCACCCCTCCACTTT. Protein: CAWSVRGGGNSPLHF. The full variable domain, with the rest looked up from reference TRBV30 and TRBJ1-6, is SQTIHQWPATLVQPVGSPLSLECTVEGTSNPNLYWYRQAAGRGLQLLFYSVGIGQISSEVPQNLSASRPQDRQFILSSKKLLLSDSGFYLCAWSVRGGGNSPLHFGNGTRLTVT.

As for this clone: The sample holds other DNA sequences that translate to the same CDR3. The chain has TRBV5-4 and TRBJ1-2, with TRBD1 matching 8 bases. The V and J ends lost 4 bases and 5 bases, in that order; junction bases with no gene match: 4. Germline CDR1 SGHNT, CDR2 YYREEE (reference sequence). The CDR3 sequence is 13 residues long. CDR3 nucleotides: TGTGCCAGCAGCCACGACAGGGGTTATGGCTACACCTTC. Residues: CASSHDRGYGYTF.

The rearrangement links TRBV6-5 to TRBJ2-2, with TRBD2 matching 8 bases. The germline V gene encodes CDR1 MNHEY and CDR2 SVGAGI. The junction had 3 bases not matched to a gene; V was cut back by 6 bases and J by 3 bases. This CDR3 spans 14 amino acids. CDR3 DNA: TGTGCCAGCAGCGGGGGGGTAGACACCGGGGAGCTGTTTTTT. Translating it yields CASSGGVDTGELFF.

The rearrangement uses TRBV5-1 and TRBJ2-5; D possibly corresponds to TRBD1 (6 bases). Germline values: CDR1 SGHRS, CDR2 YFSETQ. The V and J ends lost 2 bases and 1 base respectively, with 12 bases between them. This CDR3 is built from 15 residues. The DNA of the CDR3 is TGCGCCAGCAGCTTCGGACAGCTAGGCCAAGAGACCCAGTACTTC. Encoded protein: CASSFGQLGQETQYF.

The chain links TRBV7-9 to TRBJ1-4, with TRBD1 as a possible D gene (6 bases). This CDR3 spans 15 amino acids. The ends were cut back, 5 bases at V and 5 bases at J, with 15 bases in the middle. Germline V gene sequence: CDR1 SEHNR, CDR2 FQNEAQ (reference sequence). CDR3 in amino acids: CASSPGQRVNEKLFF. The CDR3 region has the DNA TGTGCCAGCAGCCCAGGACAGAGGGTAAATGAAAAACTGTTTTTT.

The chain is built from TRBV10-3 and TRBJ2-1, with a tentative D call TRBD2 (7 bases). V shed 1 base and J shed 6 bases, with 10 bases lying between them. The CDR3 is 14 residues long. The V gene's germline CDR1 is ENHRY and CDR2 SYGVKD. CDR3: CAISEWGGRNEQFF. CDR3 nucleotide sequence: TGTGCCATCAGTGAGTGGGGGGGCCGCAATGAGCAGTTCTTC.

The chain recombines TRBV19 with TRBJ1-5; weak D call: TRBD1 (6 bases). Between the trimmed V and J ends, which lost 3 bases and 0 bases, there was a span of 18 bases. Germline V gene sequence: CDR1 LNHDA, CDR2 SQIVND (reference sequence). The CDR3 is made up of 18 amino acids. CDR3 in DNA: TGTGCCAGTAGTATTCACCCGTCGGACAGTAATAGCAATCAGCCCCAGCATTTT. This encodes CASSIHPSDSNSNQPQHF.

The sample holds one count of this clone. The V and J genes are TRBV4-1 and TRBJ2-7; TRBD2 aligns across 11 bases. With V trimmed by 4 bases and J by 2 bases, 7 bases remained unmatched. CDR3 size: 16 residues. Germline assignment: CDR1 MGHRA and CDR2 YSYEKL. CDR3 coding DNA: TGCGCCAGCAGCCCTATAGCGGGGGGGATGACCTACGAGCAGTACTTC. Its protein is CASSPIAGGMTYEQYF.

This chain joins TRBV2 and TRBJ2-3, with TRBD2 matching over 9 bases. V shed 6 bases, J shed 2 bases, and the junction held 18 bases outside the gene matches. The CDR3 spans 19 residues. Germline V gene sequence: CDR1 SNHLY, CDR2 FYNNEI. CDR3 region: CASRYTYLNLAGITDTQYF. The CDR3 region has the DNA TGTGCCAGCAGATACACCTACCTTAACCTAGCGGGGATCACAGATACGCAGTATTTT.